The 21 T cell receptor beta chains presented below share a single source sample, sequenced in a study of T cells in Graves' hyperthyroidism and ophthalmopathy. Using RNA transcripts as the source, TCR beta CDR3 regions were amplified. A first-round RT-PCR of the TCR CDR3 used the HTBI primer set. Using its own MiXCR run on the multiplex PCR reads, TCRdb lists one record per CDR3 protein. The sample has more than 350,000 distinct CDR3 sequences, over 12% seen once. The sample consisted of blood. The receptors derive from a woman in her sixties with Graves' ophthalmopathy.

The rearrangement joins TRBV12-3 or TRBV12-4 to TRBJ2-1; 10 bases align to TRBD2. The V gene end was trimmed by 5 bases and the J gene end by 7 bases; junction bases not matched to a gene: 11. There are 16 residues in the CDR3. The CDR3 coding sequence is TGTGCCAGCAGTCCACTAGCGGGACCGTTGTTTAATGAGCAGTTCTTC. Protein product: CASSPLAGPLFNEQFF.

This clonotype appeared many times. The V call is TRBV20-1, the J call TRBJ2-3, with TRBD2 as a possible D gene (7 bases). Germline V gene data show CDR1 as DFQATT and CDR2 as SNEGSKA (reference sequence). Trimming pared 3 bases from V and 3 bases from J, leaving 16 bases between. The CDR3 loop spans 15 amino acids. The chain's CDR3 is CSARGAAGATDTQYF. CDR3 sequence (DNA): TGCAGTGCTAGGGGGGCTGCGGGGGCAACAGATACGCAGTATTTT.

CDR3 loop: CASSWASGTTDTQYF. The DNA of the CDR3 is TGTGCCAGCAGTTGGGCTAGCGGCACCACAGATACGCAGTATTTT. This chain uses TRBV27 with TRBJ2-3, with TRBD2 matching 7 bases. From germline, CDR1 is MNHEY and CDR2 SMNVEV (reference sequence). The junction had 6 bases not matched to a gene; V was cut back by 4 bases and J by 2 bases. This CDR3 comprises 15 residues.

Remarks on this clonotype: A clone one base away is much larger, so this may be a read error. V and J are TRBV6-9 and TRBJ2-5, with 7 nucleotides matching TRBD2. CDR3 length: 13 residues. Germline V lookup: CDR1 MNHGY, CDR2 SVAAGI. With 3 bases clipped from V and 4 bases from J, the junction kept 2 bases outside the gene matches. CDR3 coding DNA: TGTGCCAGCAGTTACAGGGAGGGAGAGACCCAGTACTTC. Translating it yields CASSYREGETQYF.

This clonotype occurred many times. The rearrangement uses TRBV27 and TRBJ2-1, with 12 bases fitting TRBD1. With 5 bases clipped from V and 2 bases from J, the junction kept 7 bases outside the gene matches. The germline gives CDR1 MNHEY, CDR2 SMNVEV (reference sequence). CDR3 size: 17 residues. The CDR3 sequence: CASSRRDRGRAYNEQFF. DNA for the CDR3: TGTGCCAGCAGTCGCCGGGACAGGGGGCGAGCCTACAATGAGCAGTTCTTC.

This clonotype was counted many times. The chain uses TRBV27 and TRBJ1-6; D unclear. Germline V lookup: CDR1 MNHEY, CDR2 SMNVEV (reference sequence). V gave up 1 base and J gave up 8 bases, with 12 bases separating them. The CDR3 covers 15 residues. This CDR3 is CASSLLRGNHSPLHF. DNA for the CDR3: TGTGCCAGCAGTTTATTAAGAGGGAATCATTCACCCCTCCACTTT.

A note on this clonotype: A clone one base away is much larger, so this may be a read error. V and J are TRBV27 and TRBJ2-1; D unresolved. This CDR3 is built from 15 residues. CDR1 and CDR2 (germline): MNHEY, SMNVEV (reference sequence). The V gene lost 3 bases and the J gene lost 6 bases, with 15 bases spanning the gap. CDR3 nucleotides: TGTGCCAGCAGTTTCCCGGGTCCCCTCCGCAATGAGCAGTTCTTC. It codes for CASSFPGPLRNEQFF.

This clonotype has ten or more counts. The rearrangement links TRBV20-1 to TRBJ2-7, with no clear D. CDR1 and CDR2 from the germline V gene are DFQATT and SNEGSKA (reference sequence). The CDR3 spans 11 residues. V was cut by 8 bases and J by 5 bases, with 13 bases left in between. CDR3 sequence reads: CSPLIRHEQYF. The DNA of the CDR3 is TGCAGTCCTCTAATTCGCCACGAGCAGTACTTC.

The V and J genes are TRBV29-1 and TRBJ2-1, with 7 nucleotides matching TRBD2. Germline V CDR1 and CDR2: SQVTM, ANQGSEA. This CDR3 is built from 14 residues. The V and J ends lost 7 bases and 10 bases, in that order; junction bases with no gene match: 16. Here the CDR3 reads CSARAGVTVKEQFF. The CDR3 DNA reads as TGCAGCGCCCGGGCGGGAGTTACGGTAAAGGAGCAGTTCTTC.

This clonotype was counted at least ten times. The genes are TRBV24-1 and TRBJ2-5, with 8 positions matching TRBD2. This CDR3 has 16 amino acids. Germline V CDR1 and CDR2: KGHDR, SFDVKD. V dropped 2 bases and J dropped 2; count of bases not matched to a gene: 6. CDR3 nucleotide sequence: TGTGCCACCAGTGATTCAAGCGGGAGAAGGCAAGAGACCCAGTACTTC. It specifies CATSDSSGRRQETQYF.

Many counts were recorded for this clonotype. The genes are TRBV29-1 and TRBJ2-5, with 12 bases matching TRBD1. CDR1 and CDR2 from the germline V gene are SQVTM and ANQGSEA. The CDR3 length is 13 residues. Losses at the gene ends were 6 bases for V and 4 bases for J; bases not matched to a gene: 3. This CDR3 is CSVGQGAGETQYF. The CDR3 nucleotides read TGCAGCGTGGGACAGGGGGCGGGAGAGACCCAGTACTTC.

This clonotype was counted at least ten times. This chain connects TRBV20-1 to TRBJ2-1; D tentatively fits TRBD1 or TRBD2 (5 bases each). The CDR3 has 11 residues. Germline V lookup: CDR1 DFQATT, CDR2 SNEGSKA (reference sequence). The CDR3 is CSGAPYNEQFF. The CDR3 nucleotides read TGCAGCGGGGCTCCTTACAATGAGCAGTTCTTC.

This chain joins TRBV25-1 and TRBJ2-7; D may match TRBD1 or TRBD2 (5 bases each). Looked up from germline, CDR1 is MGHDK and CDR2 is SYGVNS. This CDR3 has 14 amino acids. With 5 bases removed from V and 2 bases from J, the gap between germline ends came to 13 bases. CDR3: CASSPPGAAYEQYF. The CDR3 DNA reads as TGTGCCAGCAGTCCTCCCGGGGCGGCCTACGAGCAGTACTTC.

The chain is built from TRBV25-1 and TRBJ2-5; 12 nucleotides line up with TRBD2. Germline V CDR1 and CDR2: MGHDK, SYGVNS. V lost 7 bases to trimming and J lost 3 bases; unmatched junction nucleotides: 6. The CDR3 sequence is 15 residues long. As DNA, the CDR3 is TGTGCCAGCACCGGGGGACTAGCGGGCGAAGAGACCCAGTACTTC. Translated, it gives CASTGGLAGEETQYF.

This clonotype was seen ten or more times. This chain uses TRBV18 with TRBJ2-7, with D possibly being TRBD1 or TRBD2 (5 bases each). With 3 bases removed from V and 6 bases from J, the gap between germline ends came to 12 bases. Germline assignment: CDR1 KGHSH and CDR2 LQKENI. CDR3 size: 13 residues. The CDR3 region is CASSPGPISEQYF. CDR3 in DNA: TGTGCCAGCTCACCGGGACCTATCTCCGAGCAGTACTTC.

The rearrangement joins TRBV4-1 to TRBJ2-1, with D tentatively TRBD1 (5 bases). Germline CDR1 and CDR2: MGHRA and YSYEKL. CDR3 length: 15 amino acids. Trimming removed 4 bases at V and 0 bases at J, with 10 bases between. The CDR3 DNA follows: TGCGCCAGCAGCCCCCAGGGCCACTCCTACAATGAGCAGTTCTTC. It translates to CASSPQGHSYNEQFF.

Comment on this clonotype: The junction departs from germline at one end; a sequencing error may be responsible. This chain links TRBV7-2 with TRBJ2-3, with TRBD2 as a possible D gene (5 bases). Germline assignment: CDR1 SGHTA and CDR2 FQGNSA. The CDR3 covers 12 residues. In DNA form, the CDR3 reads TGTGCCAGCACCCCGGGGTGGGATATGCAGTATTTT. As protein: CASTPGWDMQYF.

This clonotype appeared many times. The J gene is TRBJ1-5, the V gene TRBV28; weak D call: TRBD1 (5 bases). Germline V gene data show CDR1 as MDHEN and CDR2 as SYDVKM. There are 16 residues in the CDR3. Trimming took 4 bases from V and 1 from J, leaving 14 bases between them. CDR3 protein: CASSWGEVQSNQPQHF. In DNA, the CDR3 is TGTGCCAGCAGTTGGGGGGAGGTACAAAGCAATCAGCCCCAGCATTTT.

Many counts were recorded for this clonotype. The chain uses TRBV18 and TRBJ1-6; a possible D gene is TRBD1 (6 bases). Trimming pared 3 bases from V and 3 bases from J, leaving 12 bases between. This CDR3 region has 16 residues. Germline loops: CDR1 KGHSH, CDR2 LQKENI. In nucleotides, the CDR3 is TGTGCCAGCTCACCGCAGGGGACGTACTATAATTCACCCCTCCACTTT. It translates to CASSPQGTYYNSPLHF.

The V gene is TRBV6-1, the J gene TRBJ2-1; 10 bases are a match to TRBD1. Trimming took 6 bases from V and 3 from J; bases not matched to a gene: 8. The germline V gene encodes CDR1 MNHNS and CDR2 SASEGT. The CDR3 contains 16 residues. The CDR3: CASRGTGAESYNEQFF. DNA of the CDR3: TGTGCCAGCAGAGGGACAGGGGCGGAGAGCTACAATGAGCAGTTCTTC.

This clonotype came up many times. The chain joins TRBV18 to TRBJ1-2, with D possibly TRBD1 on 5 matching bases. The CDR3 extends over 14 amino acids. V was pared by 4 bases and J by 7 bases, with 16 bases between. CDR1 KGHSH and CDR2 LQKENI come from the germline V gene. CDR3 amino acids: CASSLNQGESGYTF. CDR3 sequence (DNA): TGTGCCAGCTCACTAAATCAGGGTGAGAGTGGCTACACCTTC.